This T cell receptor (beta chain) was captured by sequencing in a study of T cell repertoires in cytomegalovirus infection. From germline, CDR1 is SEHNR and CDR2 FQNEAQ (reference sequence). The CDR3 consists of 16 residues. Trimming took off 1 base at V and 1 base at J, with 14 bases between the two ends. TCRdb recomputed calls from the reads with MiXCR, one row per CDR3 protein. The data show tens of thousands of distinct CDR3 sequences, about 24% seen once. This clonotype has at least ten counts. Antigen: not known. Study-level findings and limits: In two of eight donors, the top clonotype was HLA-C-restricted CMV-specific.

The receptor's source is a human donor in good health (CMV status not recorded). Some clones in this sample may be carry-over from other donors' samples. The sample was CD8+ T cells from cultured PBMCs, taken from culture after CMV antigen stimulation. The chain joins TRBV7-9 to TRBJ2-7; D gene uncertain. DNA of the CDR3: TGTGCCAGCAGCTTAGGCGAAGGGCTCAGATCCTACGAGCAGTACTTC. Residues: CASSLGEGLRSYEQYF.